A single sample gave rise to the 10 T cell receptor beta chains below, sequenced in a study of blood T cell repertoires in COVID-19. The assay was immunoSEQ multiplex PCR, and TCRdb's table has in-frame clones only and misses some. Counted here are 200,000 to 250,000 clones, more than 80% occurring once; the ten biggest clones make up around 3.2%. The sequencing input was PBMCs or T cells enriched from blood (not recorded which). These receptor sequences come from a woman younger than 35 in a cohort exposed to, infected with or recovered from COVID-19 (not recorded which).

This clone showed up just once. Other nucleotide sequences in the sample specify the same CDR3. The CDR3 loop is CASSRRGNTEAFF. The CDR3 nucleotides are TGTGCCAGCAGTCGGAGAGGTAACACTGAAGCTTTCTTT. The chain combines TRBV12-3 or TRBV12-4 with TRBJ1-1; unclear D gene. The CDR3 sequence is 13 residues long. Trimming shortened V by 5 bases and J by 2 bases, and 9 bases separated the two germline ends.

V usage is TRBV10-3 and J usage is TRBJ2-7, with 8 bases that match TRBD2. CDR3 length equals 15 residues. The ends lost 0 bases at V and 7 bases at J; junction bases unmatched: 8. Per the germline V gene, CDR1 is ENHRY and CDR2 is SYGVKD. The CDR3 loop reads CAISESERGGREQYF. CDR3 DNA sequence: TGTGCCATCAGTGAGTCGGAACGGGGGGGGCGTGAGCAGTACTTC.

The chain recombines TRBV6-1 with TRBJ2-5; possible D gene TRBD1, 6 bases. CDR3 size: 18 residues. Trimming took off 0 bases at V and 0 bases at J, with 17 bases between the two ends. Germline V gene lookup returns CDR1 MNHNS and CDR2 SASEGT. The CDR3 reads CASSEANKQGAYQETQYF. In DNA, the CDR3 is TGTGCCAGCAGTGAAGCAAATAAACAGGGAGCCTACCAAGAGACCCAGTACTTC.

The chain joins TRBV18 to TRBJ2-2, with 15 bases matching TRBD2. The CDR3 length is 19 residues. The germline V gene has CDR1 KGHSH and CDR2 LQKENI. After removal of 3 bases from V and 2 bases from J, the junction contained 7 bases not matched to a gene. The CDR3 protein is CASSPLGTSGRTNTGELFF. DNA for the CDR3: TGTGCCAGCTCACCGCTCGGGACTAGCGGGAGGACTAACACCGGGGAGCTGTTTTTT.

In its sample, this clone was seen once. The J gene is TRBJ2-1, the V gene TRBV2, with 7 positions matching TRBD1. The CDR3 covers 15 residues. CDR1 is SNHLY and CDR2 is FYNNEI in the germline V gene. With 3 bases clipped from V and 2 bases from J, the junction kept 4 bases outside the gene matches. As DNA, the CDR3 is TGTGCCAGCAGTGATTACAGGGGCCCCTACAATGAGCAGTTCTTC. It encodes CASSDYRGPYNEQFF.

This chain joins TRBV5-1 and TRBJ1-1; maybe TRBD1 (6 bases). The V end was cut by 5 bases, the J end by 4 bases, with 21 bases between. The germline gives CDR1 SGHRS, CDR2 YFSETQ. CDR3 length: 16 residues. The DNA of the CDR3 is TGCGCCAGCAGAGTGGCCGACAGCCAGGGGATCACTGAAGCTTTCTTT. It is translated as CASRVADSQGITEAFF.

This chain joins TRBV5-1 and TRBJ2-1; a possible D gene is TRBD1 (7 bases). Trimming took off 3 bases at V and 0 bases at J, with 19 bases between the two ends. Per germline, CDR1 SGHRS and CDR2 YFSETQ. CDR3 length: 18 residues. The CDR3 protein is CASSSSEGGGRSYNEQFF. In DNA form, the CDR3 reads TGCGCCAGCAGCTCCTCCGAAGGAGGGGGCCGCTCCTACAATGAGCAGTTCTTC.

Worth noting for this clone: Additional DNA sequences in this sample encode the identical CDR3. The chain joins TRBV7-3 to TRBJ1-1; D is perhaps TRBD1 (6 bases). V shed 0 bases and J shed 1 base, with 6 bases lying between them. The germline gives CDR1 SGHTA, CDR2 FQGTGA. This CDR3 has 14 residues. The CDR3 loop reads CASSLTTGNTEAFF. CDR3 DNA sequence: TGTGCCAGCAGCTTAACGACAGGGAACACTGAAGCTTTCTTT.

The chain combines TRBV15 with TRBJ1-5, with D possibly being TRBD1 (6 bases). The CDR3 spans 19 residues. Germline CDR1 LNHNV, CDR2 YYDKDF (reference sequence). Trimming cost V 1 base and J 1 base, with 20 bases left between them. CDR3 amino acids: CATSRGGRGAGKSNQPQHF. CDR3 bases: TGTGCCACCAGCAGAGGTGGCAGGGGCGCGGGTAAAAGCAATCAGCCCCAGCATTTT.

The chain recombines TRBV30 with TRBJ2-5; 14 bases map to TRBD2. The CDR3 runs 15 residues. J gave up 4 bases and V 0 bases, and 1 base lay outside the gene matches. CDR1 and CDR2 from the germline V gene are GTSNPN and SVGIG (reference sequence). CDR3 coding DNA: TGTGCCTGGAGTGTTGGACTAGCGGGAGGAGAGACCCAGTACTTC. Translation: CAWSVGLAGGETQYF.